These 15 T cell receptor beta chains originate from one sample sequenced in a study of cytomegalovirus exposure and HLA in healthy donors. Primers: 60 Vbeta forward and 13 Jbeta reverse. Sequencing used immunoSEQ multiplex PCR; TCRdb keeps in-frame clones, though not all of them. Of approximately 150,000 clones listed, 75% to 85% are singletons. Sequencing used PBMCs. The receptors shown here come from a woman aged 30 to 39 in good health and CMV-seropositive.

CDR3 coding DNA: TGTGCCGGTAGCGGGAGGCTCACAGATACGCAGTATTTT. Amino acid sequence: CAGSGRLTDTQYF. The rearrangement links TRBV30 to TRBJ2-3; 10 bases match TRBD2. CDR1 and CDR2 (germline): GTSNPN, SVGIG (reference sequence). This CDR3 contains 13 residues. V was pared by 8 bases and J by 2 bases, with 4 bases of the junction left unmatched.

In this sample, this clone turned up a few times. This chain connects TRBV27 to TRBJ1-2; the match to TRBD1 covers 9 bases. The CDR3 contains 17 residues. With V trimmed by 5 bases and J by 3 bases, 13 bases remained unmatched. Germline loops: CDR1 MNHEY, CDR2 SMNVEV (reference sequence). This chain's CDR3 is CASSTRTGGAVYYGYTF. Here the CDR3 DNA reads TGTGCCAGCAGTACCCGTACAGGGGGCGCGGTTTACTATGGCTACACCTTC.

The chain carries TRBV5-1 and TRBJ2-3; no clear D. The CDR3 contains 13 residues. Germline CDR1 reads SGHRS; CDR2 reads YFSETQ. Trimming shortened V by 0 bases and J by 4 bases, and 6 bases separated the two germline ends. The DNA for the CDR3 is TGCGCCAGCAGCTTGGGCGCACCAGATACGCAGTATTTT. Residues: CASSLGAPDTQYF.

The genes are TRBV7-6 and TRBJ2-5, with TRBD1 as a possible D gene (5 bases). Judging by the DNA end, TRBJ2-7 fits better; the J call may be wrong. The CDR3 spans 14 residues. From germline, CDR1 is SGHVS and CDR2 FNYEAQ. For the CDR3, the DNA is TGTGCCAGCAGCCCCAAGGGGTTAAACTACGAGCAGTACTTC. This codes for CASSPKGLNYEQYF.

Of note for this clone: At one of its ends the junction is not consistent with the germline gene, which may arise from a read error. The chain has TRBV6-1 and TRBJ2-1; TRBD2 agrees at 12 bases. This CDR3 has 17 amino acids. Germline loops: CDR1 MNHNS, CDR2 SASEGT. CDR3 sequence: CASSEGLAGGPSNEQFF. The CDR3 DNA is TGTGCCAGCAGCGAAGGGCTAGCGGGAGGGCCGAGCAATGAGCAGTTCTTC.

The rearrangement uses TRBV19 and TRBJ1-1, with TRBD1 matching over 7 bases. Looked up from germline, CDR1 is LNHDA and CDR2 is SQIVND (reference sequence). The V gene end was trimmed by 6 bases and the J gene end by 3 bases; junction bases not matched to a gene: 7. The CDR3 contains 14 residues. DNA of the CDR3: TGTGCCAGTAGGCTGGACAGGATGGACACTGAAGCTTTCTTT. This codes for CASRLDRMDTEAFF.

This clone was detected once. The V and J genes are TRBV15 and TRBJ2-7; 8 nucleotides agree with TRBD2. This CDR3 is 15 amino acids long. V shed 5 bases, J shed 1 base, and the junction held 7 bases outside the gene matches. The germline V gene encodes CDR1 LNHNV and CDR2 YYDKDF (reference sequence). CDR3 in DNA: TGTGCCACCAGCGACGGACTAGCCTCGTCCTACGAGCAGTACTTC. This translates into CATSDGLASSYEQYF. The full variable domain, rest sourced from reference TRBV15 and TRBJ2-7, is DAMVIQNPRYQVTQFGKPVTLSCSQTLNHNVMYWYQQKSSQAPKLLFHYYDKDFNNEADTPDNFQSRRPNTSFCFLDIRSPGLGDTAMYLCATSDGLASSYEQYFGPGTRLTVT.

J is TRBJ2-5 and V is TRBV10-1; 10 bases match TRBD2. The CDR3 runs to 15 residues. Trimming took 8 bases from V and 5 from J; bases not matched to a gene: 11. Germline loops: CDR1 WNHNN, CDR2 SYGVQD (reference sequence). CDR3 bases: TGCGCCAGCGGCTATACCGGGACTAGCGCTGAGACCCAGTACTTC. Protein sequence: CASGYTGTSAETQYF.

The chain couples TRBV5-4 to TRBJ2-7, with TRBD1 matching over 8 bases. The CDR3 length is 12 residues. With 2 bases clipped from V and 10 bases from J, the junction kept 5 bases outside the gene matches. Germline CDR1 is SGHNT and CDR2 is YYREEE (reference sequence). The CDR3 reads CASSLDDRGQYF. The CDR3 coding sequence is TGTGCCAGCAGCTTAGATGACAGGGGCCAGTACTTC. The whole variable domain, filled in from reference TRBV5-4 and TRBJ2-7, reads ETGVTQSPTHLIKTRGQQVTLRCSSQSGHNTVSWYQQALGQGPQFIFQYYREEENGRGNFPPRFSGLQFPNYSSELNVNALELDDSALYLCASSLDDRGQYFGPGTRLTVT.

The chain combines TRBV7-9 with TRBJ2-7, with D tentatively TRBD1 (5 bases). Trimming removed 3 bases from V and 5 bases from J, with 11 bases in between. Germline V gene sequence: CDR1 SEHNR, CDR2 FQNEAQ (reference sequence). The CDR3 has 13 amino acids. CDR3 sequence: CASSFATRDEQYF. CDR3 coding DNA: TGTGCCAGCAGCTTTGCCACCAGGGACGAGCAGTACTTC.

This clone occurred once. This chain links TRBV13 with TRBJ2-7; D is unclear. Trimming removed 5 bases at V and 3 bases at J, with 14 bases between. The CDR3 is made up of 14 amino acids. Looked up from germline, CDR1 is PRHDT and CDR2 is FYEKMQ (reference sequence). Here the CDR3 reads CASSPSPSGYEQYF. The DNA of the CDR3 is TGTGCCAGCAGCCCTAGTCCCAGTGGCTACGAGCAGTACTTC.

The chain has TRBV5-4 and TRBJ2-1; 9 bases are shared with TRBD1. Looked up from germline, CDR1 is SGHNT and CDR2 is YYREEE (reference sequence). The CDR3 spans 16 residues. Trimming at V came to 4 bases and at J to 2 bases, leaving 7 bases not matched to a gene. CDR3 coding DNA: TGTGCCAGCAGCCGAGAACAGGGGGCACCCTACAATGAGCAGTTCTTC. Protein sequence: CASSREQGAPYNEQFF.

The chain employs TRBV7-9 and TRBJ2-2, with 9 bases that match TRBD2. Per the germline V gene, CDR1 is SEHNR and CDR2 is FQNEAQ (reference sequence). This CDR3 comprises 17 residues. The V segment lost 0 bases and the J segment 3 bases; nucleotides outside the gene matches: 5. DNA for the CDR3: TGTGCCAGCAGCTTAGCTAGCGGGAGATATGACACCGGGGAGCTGTTTTTT. It encodes CASSLASGRYDTGELFF.

The chain is built from TRBV29-1 and TRBJ1-5; D gene ambiguous. V lost 4 bases to trimming and J lost 4 bases, with 8 bases between them. Germline CDR1 and CDR2: SQVTM and ANQGSEA. This CDR3 is 12 amino acids long. In nucleotides, the CDR3 is TGCAGCGTTGTCGTGTCTAATCAGCCCCAGCATTTT. This sequence encodes CSVVVSNQPQHF.

The chain combines TRBV9 with TRBJ2-1, with TRBD2 as a possible D gene (5 bases). This CDR3 spans 13 amino acids. Per the germline V gene, CDR1 is SGDLS and CDR2 is YYNGEE. With 8 bases removed from V and 0 bases from J, the gap between germline ends came to 9 bases. This CDR3 is CASSSVSYNEQFF. As DNA, the CDR3 is TGTGCCAGTAGTAGCGTCTCCTACAATGAGCAGTTCTTC.